This is a list of T cell receptor beta chains from one sample in a study of blood T cell repertoires in COVID-19. The data were produced by immunoSEQ multiplex PCR, yet TCRdb's version contains in-frame clones alone and is incomplete. This table holds under 200,000 clones, 86% found once. The sample comprised peripheral blood. These receptors all come from a woman aged 80 or older in a cohort sampled during active or convalescent COVID-19. Both conserved end residues are part of each CDR3. D genes are given only for firm matches. Some rows mark clone size as missing; the rest say once, few, many or name a class of expanded clone.

TRBJ2-1 - TRBV6-2/TRBV6-3 - TGTGCCAGCAGCCAGGACTACCTCAATGAGCAGTTCTTC CASSQDYLNEQFF
TRBJ2-1 - TRBV21-1 - TGTGCCAGCAGCAAGGTGGCAGGGGAATCCTACAATGAGCAGTTCTTC CASSKVAGESYNEQFF
TRBJ2-5 - TRBV18 - TGTGCCAGCTCACCACCGTCAGGGCAAGAGACCCAGTACTTC CASSPPSGQETQYF
TRBJ1-3 - TRBV5-1 - TGCGCCAGCAGCTATGGAGGGGTCGGAAACACCATATATTTT CASSYGGVGNTIYF
TRBJ1-5 - TRBV5-8 - TGTGCCAGCAGCTTACAGGGACCCGGAGCCCAGCATTTT CASSLQGPGAQHF
TRBJ1-2 - TRBV25-1 - TGTGCCAGCAGTGAAGGGCCCAGGGTAGCCACCTCTCGGGGCTACACCTTC CASSEGPRVATSRGYTF
TRBJ1-1 - TRBV7-6 - TGTGCCAGCAGCGCGAGCAGGGTGGCGAGAACTGAAGCTTTCTTT CASSASRVARTEAFF
TRBJ1-3 - TRBV7-8 many TGTGCCAGCAGCCCAGGTATCCAAGGTACTGGAAACACCATATATTTT CASSPGIQGTGNTIYF
TRBJ2-5 - TRBV3-1/TRBV3-2 - TGTGCCAGCAGCCAGACTAGTCTCCAAGAGACCCAGTACTTC CASSQTSLQETQYF
TRBJ1-5 - TRBV18 - TGTGCCAGCTCACCTGCCCCGGGCGGGGGACAGCCCCAGCATTTT CASSPAPGGGQPQHF
TRBJ2-7 TRBD1 TRBV19 few TGTGCCAGTAGTGACACCGGGACAGGGGTCTACGAGCAGTACTTC CASSDTGTGVYEQYF
TRBJ1-5 - TRBV7-8 - TGTGCCAGCAGCTTAAGGGCAGGGGATAGCAATCAGCCCCAGCATTTT CASSLRAGDSNQPQHF
TRBJ1-4 TRBD1 TRBV4-2 - TGTGCCAGCAGCCGCCGACAGGGGGTCGCAACTAATGAAAAACTGTTTTTT CASSRRQGVATNEKLFF
TRBJ2-5 - TRBV28 - TGTGCCAGCAGTTCCGAGGGGGGGGGAGTCTGGCCGCGGACCCAGTACTTC CASSSEGGGVWPRTQYF
TRBJ2-3 TRBD2 TRBV28 - TGTGCCAGCAGTCCAATAGCGGGAAGCACAGATACGCAGTATTTT CASSPIAGSTDTQYF
TRBJ1-6 - TRBV7-2 - TGTGCCAGCAGCTTAGAACAGGCTCTTTATAATTCACCCCTCCACTTT CASSLEQALYNSPLHF
TRBJ2-3 TRBD2 TRBV2 - TGTGCCAGCAAGGGACTAGCAGGCACAGATACGCAGTATTTT CASKGLAGTDTQYF
TRBJ2-3 TRBD1 TRBV5-4 - TGTGCCAGCAGCTCCCTCGGGACAGCTGAGTATTTT CASSSLGTAEYF
TRBJ2-7 - TRBV6-5 once TGTGCCAGCAGACGGGTCAGTGCCTACGAGCAGTACTTC CASRRVSAYEQYF